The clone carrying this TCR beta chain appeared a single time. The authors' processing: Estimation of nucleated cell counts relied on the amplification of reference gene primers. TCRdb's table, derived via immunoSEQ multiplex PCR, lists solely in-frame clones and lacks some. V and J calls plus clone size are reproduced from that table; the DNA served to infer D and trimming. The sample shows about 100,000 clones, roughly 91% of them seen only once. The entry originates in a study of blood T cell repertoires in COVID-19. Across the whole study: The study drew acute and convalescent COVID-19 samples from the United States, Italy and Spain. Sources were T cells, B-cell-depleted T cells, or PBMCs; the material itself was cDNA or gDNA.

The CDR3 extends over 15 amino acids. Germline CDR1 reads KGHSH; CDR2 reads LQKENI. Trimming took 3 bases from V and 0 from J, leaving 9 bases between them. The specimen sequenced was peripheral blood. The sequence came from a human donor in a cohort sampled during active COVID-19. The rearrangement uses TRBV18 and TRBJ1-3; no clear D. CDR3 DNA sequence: TGTGCCAGCTCACCCGAGAATCCCTCTGGAAACACCATATATTTT. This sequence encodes CASSPENPSGNTIYF.